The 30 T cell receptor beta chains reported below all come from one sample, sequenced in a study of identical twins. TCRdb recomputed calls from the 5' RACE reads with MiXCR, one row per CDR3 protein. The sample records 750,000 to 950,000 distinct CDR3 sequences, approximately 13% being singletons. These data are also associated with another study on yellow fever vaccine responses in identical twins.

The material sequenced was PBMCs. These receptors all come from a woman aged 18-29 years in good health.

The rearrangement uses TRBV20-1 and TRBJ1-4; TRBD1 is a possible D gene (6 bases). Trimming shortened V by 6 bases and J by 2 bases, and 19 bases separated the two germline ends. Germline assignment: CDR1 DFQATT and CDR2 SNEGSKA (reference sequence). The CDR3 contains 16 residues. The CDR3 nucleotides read TGCAGTGCAACCAAAGGGGGTAGTGGGACTAATGAAAAACTGTTTTTT. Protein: CSATKGGSGTNEKLFF.

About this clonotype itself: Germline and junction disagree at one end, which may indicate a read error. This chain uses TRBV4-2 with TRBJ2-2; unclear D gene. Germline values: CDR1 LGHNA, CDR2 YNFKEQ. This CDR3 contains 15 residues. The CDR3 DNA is TGTGCCATCAGCCGATGGCTAGATAACACCGGGGAGCTGTTTTTT. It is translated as CAISRWLDNTGELFF.

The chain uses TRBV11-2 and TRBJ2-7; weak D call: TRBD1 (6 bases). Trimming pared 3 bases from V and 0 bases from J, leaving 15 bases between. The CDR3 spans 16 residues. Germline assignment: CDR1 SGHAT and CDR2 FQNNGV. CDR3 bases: TGTGCCAGCAGCTTTGGGTCCCCGACAGGCTCCTACGAGCAGTACGTC. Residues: CASSFGSPTGSYEQYV.

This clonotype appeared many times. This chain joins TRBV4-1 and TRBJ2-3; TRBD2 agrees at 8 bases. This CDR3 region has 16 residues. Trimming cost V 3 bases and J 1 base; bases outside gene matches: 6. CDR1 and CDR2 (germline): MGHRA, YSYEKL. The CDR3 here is CASSHATSGGTDTQYF. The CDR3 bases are TGCGCCAGCAGCCACGCCACTAGCGGCGGCACAGATACGCAGTATTTT.

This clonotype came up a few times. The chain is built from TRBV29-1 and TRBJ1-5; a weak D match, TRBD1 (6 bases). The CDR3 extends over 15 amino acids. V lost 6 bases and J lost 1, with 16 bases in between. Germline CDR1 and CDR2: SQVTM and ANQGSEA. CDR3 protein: CSVTLQGLSNQPQHF. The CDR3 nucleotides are TGCAGCGTCACACTACAGGGCTTGAGCAATCAGCCCCAGCATTTT.

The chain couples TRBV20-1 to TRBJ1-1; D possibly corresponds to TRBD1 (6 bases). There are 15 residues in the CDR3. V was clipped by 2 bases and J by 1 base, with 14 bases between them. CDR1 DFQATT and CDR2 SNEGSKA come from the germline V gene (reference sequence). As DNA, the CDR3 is TGCAGTGCTAGAAGATACAGGGAAGAGAACACTGAAGCTTTCTTT. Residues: CSARRYREENTEAFF.

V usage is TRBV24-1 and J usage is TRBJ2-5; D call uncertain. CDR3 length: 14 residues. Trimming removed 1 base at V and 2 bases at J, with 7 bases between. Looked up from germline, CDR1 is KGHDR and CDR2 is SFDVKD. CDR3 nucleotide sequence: TGTGCCACCAGTGATTTCGGCTCACAAGAGACCCAGTACTTC. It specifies CATSDFGSQETQYF.

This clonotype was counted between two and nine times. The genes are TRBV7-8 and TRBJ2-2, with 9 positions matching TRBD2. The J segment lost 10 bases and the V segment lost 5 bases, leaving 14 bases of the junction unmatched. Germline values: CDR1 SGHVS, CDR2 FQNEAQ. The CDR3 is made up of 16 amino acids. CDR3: CASSPHLSGSGEELFF. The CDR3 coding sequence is TGTGCCAGCAGCCCCCATCTTAGCGGGAGCGGGGAGGAGCTGTTTTTT.

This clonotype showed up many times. The CDR3 loop reads CASSLPLTLTANEQFF. Here the CDR3 DNA reads TGTGCCAGCAGCCTACCCCTGACACTTACGGCTAATGAGCAGTTCTTC. This chain joins TRBV11-2 and TRBJ2-1; D call uncertain. Trimming shortened V by 5 bases and J by 7 bases, and 21 bases separated the two germline ends. This CDR3 comprises 16 residues. Germline loops: CDR1 SGHAT, CDR2 FQNNGV.

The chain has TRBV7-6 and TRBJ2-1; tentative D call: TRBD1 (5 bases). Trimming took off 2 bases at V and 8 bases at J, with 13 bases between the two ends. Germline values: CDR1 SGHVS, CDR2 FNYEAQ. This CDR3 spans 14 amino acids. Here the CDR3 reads CASSLLQGIDEQFF. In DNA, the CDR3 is TGTGCCAGCAGCTTACTCCAGGGAATCGATGAGCAGTTCTTC.

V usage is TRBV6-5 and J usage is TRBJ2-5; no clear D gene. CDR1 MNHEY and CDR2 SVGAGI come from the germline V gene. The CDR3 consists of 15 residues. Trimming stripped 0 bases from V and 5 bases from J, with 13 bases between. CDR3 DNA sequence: TGTGCCAGCAGTTACTCGAGCCCTGGGTTGGAGACCCAGTACTTC. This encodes CASSYSSPGLETQYF.

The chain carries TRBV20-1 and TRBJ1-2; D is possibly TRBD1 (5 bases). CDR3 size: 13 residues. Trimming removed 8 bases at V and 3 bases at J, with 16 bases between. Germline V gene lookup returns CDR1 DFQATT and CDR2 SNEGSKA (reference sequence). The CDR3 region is CSPGNPGDYGYTF. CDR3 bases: TGCAGTCCAGGCAACCCGGGGGACTATGGCTACACCTTC.

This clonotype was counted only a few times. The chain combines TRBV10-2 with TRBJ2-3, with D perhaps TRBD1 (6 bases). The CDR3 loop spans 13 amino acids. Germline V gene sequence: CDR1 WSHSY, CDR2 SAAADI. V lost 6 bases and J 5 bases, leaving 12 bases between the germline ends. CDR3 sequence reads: CASRDRGGDTQYF. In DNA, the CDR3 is TGCGCCAGCAGGGACAGAGGAGGAGATACGCAGTATTTT.

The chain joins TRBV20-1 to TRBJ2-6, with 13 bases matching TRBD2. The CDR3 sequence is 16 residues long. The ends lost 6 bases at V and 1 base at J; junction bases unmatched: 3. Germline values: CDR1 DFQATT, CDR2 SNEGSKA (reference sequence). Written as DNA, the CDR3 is TGCAGTGCGCCGGGACTAGCGGGGTCTGGGGCCAACGTCCTGACTTTC. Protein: CSAPGLAGSGANVLTF.

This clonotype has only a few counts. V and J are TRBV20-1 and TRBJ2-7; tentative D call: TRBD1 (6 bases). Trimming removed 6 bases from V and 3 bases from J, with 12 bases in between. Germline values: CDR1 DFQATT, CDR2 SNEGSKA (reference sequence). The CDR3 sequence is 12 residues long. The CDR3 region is CSASTGSYEQYV. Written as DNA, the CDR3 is TGCAGTGCGTCGACAGGAAGCTACGAGCAGTACGTC.

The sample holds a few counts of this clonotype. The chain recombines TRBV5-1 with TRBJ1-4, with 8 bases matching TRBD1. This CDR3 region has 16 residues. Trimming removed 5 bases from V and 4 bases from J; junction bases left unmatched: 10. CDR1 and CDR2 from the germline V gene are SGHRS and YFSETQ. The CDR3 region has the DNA TGCGCCAGCAGGGCAGGGGGCGCATTTATTAATGAAAAACTGTTTTTT. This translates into CASRAGGAFINEKLFF.

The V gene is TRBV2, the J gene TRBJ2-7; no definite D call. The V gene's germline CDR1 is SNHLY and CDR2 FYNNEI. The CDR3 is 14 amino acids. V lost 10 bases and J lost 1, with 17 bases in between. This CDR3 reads CAMTRATASYEQYF. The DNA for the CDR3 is TGTGCCATGACCCGGGCCACGGCGTCCTACGAGCAGTACTTC.

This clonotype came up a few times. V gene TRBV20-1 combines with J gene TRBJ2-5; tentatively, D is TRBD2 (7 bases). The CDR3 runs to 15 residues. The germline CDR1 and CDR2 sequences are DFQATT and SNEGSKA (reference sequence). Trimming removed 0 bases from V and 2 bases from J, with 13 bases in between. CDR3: CSARERGQWQETQYF. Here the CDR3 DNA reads TGCAGTGCTAGAGAGCGGGGGCAGTGGCAAGAGACCCAGTACTTC.

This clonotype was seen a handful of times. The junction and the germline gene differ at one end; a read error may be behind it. CDR3 amino acids: CASSYPRLALLF. The CDR3 DNA reads TGTGCCAGCAGTTACCCGCGACTAGCGCTCCTTTTC. The rearrangement uses TRBV6-5 and TRBJ2-5, with TRBD2 matching 8 bases. The CDR3 totals 12 residues. CDR1 is MNHEY, CDR2 SVGAGI, per germline.

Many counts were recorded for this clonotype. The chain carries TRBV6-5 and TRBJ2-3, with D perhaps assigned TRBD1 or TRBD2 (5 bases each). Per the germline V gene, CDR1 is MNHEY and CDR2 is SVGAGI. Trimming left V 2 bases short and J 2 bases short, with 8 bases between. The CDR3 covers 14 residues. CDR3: CASSYGGYTDTQYF. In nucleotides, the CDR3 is TGTGCCAGCAGTTACGGGGGTTACACAGATACGCAGTATTTT.

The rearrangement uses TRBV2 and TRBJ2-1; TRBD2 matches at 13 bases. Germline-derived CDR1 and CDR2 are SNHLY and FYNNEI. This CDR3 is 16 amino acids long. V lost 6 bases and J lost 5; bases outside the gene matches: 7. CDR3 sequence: CASSRTSGSWDNEQFF. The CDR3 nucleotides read TGTGCCAGCAGCCGGACTAGCGGGAGTTGGGACAATGAGCAGTTCTTC.

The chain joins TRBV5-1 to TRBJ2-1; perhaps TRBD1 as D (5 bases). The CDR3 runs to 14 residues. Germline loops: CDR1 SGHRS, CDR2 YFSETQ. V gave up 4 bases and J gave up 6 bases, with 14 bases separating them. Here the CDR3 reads CASSRETRGNEQFF. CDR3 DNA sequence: TGCGCCAGCAGCCGAGAGACAAGGGGCAATGAGCAGTTCTTC.

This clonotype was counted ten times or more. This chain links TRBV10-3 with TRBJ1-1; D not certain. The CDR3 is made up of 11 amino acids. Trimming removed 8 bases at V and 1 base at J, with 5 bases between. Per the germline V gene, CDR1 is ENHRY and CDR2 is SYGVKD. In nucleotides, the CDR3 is TGTGCCATCTCGGAGAACACTGAAGCTTTCTTT. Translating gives CAISENTEAFF.

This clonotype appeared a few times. CDR3 nucleotides: TGTGCCAGCAGTTATACCTGGAACGTAGCTGAAGCTTTCTTT. Amino acid sequence: CASSYTWNVAEAFF. The chain joins TRBV6-2 or TRBV6-3 to TRBJ1-1; D unclear. The V end was cut by 3 bases, the J end by 6 bases, with 14 bases between. The CDR3 sequence is 14 residues long. CDR1 and CDR2 from the germline V gene are MNHEY and SVGEGT.

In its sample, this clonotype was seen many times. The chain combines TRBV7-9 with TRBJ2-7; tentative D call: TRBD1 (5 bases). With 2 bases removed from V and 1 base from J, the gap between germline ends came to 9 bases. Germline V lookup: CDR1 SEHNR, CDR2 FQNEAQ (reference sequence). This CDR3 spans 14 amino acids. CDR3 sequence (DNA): TGTGCCAGCAGCTTAAATCCAGGGTCCTACGAGCAGTACTTC. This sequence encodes CASSLNPGSYEQYF.

CDR3 protein: CASSLVQDSQKLFF. The DNA of the CDR3 is TGTGCCAGCAGCTTAGTGCAGGATTCACAAAAACTGTTTTTT. The genes are TRBV7-9 and TRBJ1-4; no clear D gene. Germline V gene lookup returns CDR1 SEHNR and CDR2 FQNEAQ (reference sequence). The CDR3 has 14 amino acids. Deletions cut 1 base from V and 9 bases from J, with 12 bases between.

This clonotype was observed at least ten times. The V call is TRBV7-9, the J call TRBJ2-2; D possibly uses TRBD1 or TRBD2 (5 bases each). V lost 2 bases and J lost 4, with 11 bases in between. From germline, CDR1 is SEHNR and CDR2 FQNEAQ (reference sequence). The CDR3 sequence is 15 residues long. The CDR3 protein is CASSLRDLGTGELFF. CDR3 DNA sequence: TGTGCCAGCAGCTTAAGGGACCTTGGCACCGGGGAGCTGTTTTTT.

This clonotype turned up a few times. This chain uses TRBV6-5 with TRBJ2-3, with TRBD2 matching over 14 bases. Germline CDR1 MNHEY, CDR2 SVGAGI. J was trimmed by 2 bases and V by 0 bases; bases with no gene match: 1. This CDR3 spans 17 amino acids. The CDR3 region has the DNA TGTGCCAGCAGTTACTCGGGACTAGCGGGAGTCACAGATACGCAGTATTTT. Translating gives CASSYSGLAGVTDTQYF.

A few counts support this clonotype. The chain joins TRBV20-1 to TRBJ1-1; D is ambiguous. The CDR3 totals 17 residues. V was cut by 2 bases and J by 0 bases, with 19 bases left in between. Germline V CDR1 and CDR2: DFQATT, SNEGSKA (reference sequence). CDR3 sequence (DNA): TGCAGTGCTAGACGACGGTCCGGCCAACTCATGAACACTGAAGCTTTCTTT. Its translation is CSARRRSGQLMNTEAFF.

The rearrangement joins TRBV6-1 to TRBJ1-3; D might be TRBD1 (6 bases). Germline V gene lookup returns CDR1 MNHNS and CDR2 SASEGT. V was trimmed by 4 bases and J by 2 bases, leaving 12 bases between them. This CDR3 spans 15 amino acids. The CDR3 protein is CASSASTGTGNTIYF. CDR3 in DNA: TGTGCCAGCAGTGCCTCTACAGGGACTGGAAACACCATATATTTT.